This TCR beta chain was sequenced during a study of T cell responses to AZD1222 COVID-19 vaccine (dated by TCRdb to the early 2020s). With regard to the full study: AZD1222 recipients given second doses at about 4 weeks or at about 12 weeks were pooled, since spike-specific TCR depth and breadth were not found to differ between the two schedules. Trial participants were enrolled by age into subgroups of 18-55, 56-69 and 70-plus years, and around 150, 28 and 57 TCR-sequenced participants, respectively, were included in these subgroups. TCR sequencing covered some 250 trial participants: 200 to 220 given two doses of AZD1222 and around 26 given two doses of MenACWY control vaccine. Overall study results and their limits: Participants were mostly white British, with more females than males. The authors suggested clonal diversity may have been underestimated. Reportedly, almost half of the unique spike-specific TCRs recognized epitopes lying outside the regions that are mutated in the B.1.351 and B.1.1.7 variants. In the small 56-69-year group, the increase in depth fell short of significance, most likely because of low power. Because no day 14 peak-response samples were available, repertoires were characterized only after the peak T cell response. CD4 TCRs associated with the vaccine covered the entire spike protein, and the dominant responses were in regions 160-218 and 743-854. Conclusions about previously exposed vaccinees are limited, since just five or six AZD1222 recipients were seropositive for SARS-CoV-2 at baseline. A significant rise in spike-specific TCR breadth and depth was observed after two AZD1222 doses relative to day 0 and relative to MenACWY recipients.

Regarding this clone: Its binding antigen is unknown. No per-base quality is available; no much larger clone lies one base away.

The time point label, as the study defines it: baseline before first vaccination. Vaccinee samples were obtained from the UK trials COV001 and COV002, which included a single-blind randomized controlled phase 2/3 trial of AZD1222 (ChAdOx1 nCoV-19) in healthy adults. Trial participant PBMC samples were collected at day 0 and day 28 after the second dose for TCRbeta chain sequencing. The germline V end is reduced by 0 bases and the J end by 3 bases; junction bases left unmatched: 7. CDR1 and CDR2, per the germline V gene, are MGHDK and SYGVNS. Including the terminal cysteine and phenylalanine, the CDR3 comprises 17 residues. Here the CDR3 DNA is all that survives: 51 bases in frame from base 1. The CDR3 regions of human TCRbeta chains were subjected to immunosequencing. The authors processed their data as follows. Repertoire TCRs were matched against a reference library of SARS-CoV-2-specific TCRs generated with the MIRA antigen-specificity platform. Breadth meant the fraction of unique TCRs that were SARS-CoV-2-associated, whereas depth meant the fraction of total T cells that were SARS-CoV-2-associated. Each spike-specific TCR was assigned to its reactive spike region and to a CD4 or CD8 class using the MIRA data. Log10-transformed breadth and depth values were compared by one-way ANOVA with Sidak's multiple comparisons tests. Entries here come from immuneACCESS through TCRdb and include only in-frame sequences with V and J called. Some clones fail to appear in such tables; in the studies checked, an unresolved V gene covers under half of the shortfall, and the cause of the remainder is unknown. That table furnishes V, J and clone size, whereas the DNA furnished D and trimming. Across this sample there are 99,000 or so clones, with 89% seen only once. The ten largest clones capture 18% of the sample.

The TCR was taken from an adult in good health. Sequenced material: peripheral blood, taken on day 0 of AZD1222 vaccination. The rearrangement joined TRBV25-1 to TRBJ2-2, with TRBD1 matching 7 junction bases. The CDR3 sequence is CASSEYSSQGDTGELFF. The DNA sequence is TGTGCCAGCAGTGAATACAGTAGCCAGGGGGACACCGGGGAGCTGTTTTTT.